This TCR beta chain was obtained from a study of blood T cells in healthy people across ages. Caucasian, healthy and from Russia, the donors were aged between about 6 and 90. Primed by a sample-barcoded 5' primer and a J-beta primer mix, a second PCR proceeded for 7 to 11 cycles. TCRdb reprocessed the 5' RACE reads with MiXCR, giving one entry per CDR3 protein. This sample has roughly 900,000 distinct CDR3 sequences, with around 46% found just once. The CDR3 length is 15 residues. With V trimmed by 8 bases and J by 2 bases, 12 bases remained unmatched. The source of this sequence is a man aged 25 to 40 in good health. The source material was blood. The chain employs TRBV12-3 or TRBV12-4 and TRBJ2-7; 7 nucleotides line up with TRBD1. CDR3 region: CASCQSGQSAYEQYF. The CDR3 nucleotides are TGTGCCAGCTGTCAATCGGGACAGTCAGCCTACGAGCAGTACTTC.